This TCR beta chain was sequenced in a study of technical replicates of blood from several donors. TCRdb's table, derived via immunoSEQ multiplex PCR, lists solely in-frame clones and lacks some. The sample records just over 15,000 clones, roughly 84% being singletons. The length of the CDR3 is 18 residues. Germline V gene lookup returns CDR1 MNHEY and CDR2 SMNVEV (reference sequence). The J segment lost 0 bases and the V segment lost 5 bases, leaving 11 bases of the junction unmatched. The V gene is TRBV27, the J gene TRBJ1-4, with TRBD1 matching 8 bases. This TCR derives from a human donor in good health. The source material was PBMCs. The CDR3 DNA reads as TGTGCCAGCAGTAGTAGGGACAGGACGTTTGCAACTAATGAAAAACTGTTTTTT. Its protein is CASSSRDRTFATNEKLFF.